A selection of T cell receptor beta chains follows, all from one sample in a study of blood T cell repertoires in COVID-19. Profiling relied on immunoSEQ multiplex PCR, and the TCRdb table lists in-frame clones only, not all of them. Of 310,000 or so clones detected, approximately 88% appear once; the ten largest clones hold more than 8.5%. Sequencing input: PBMCs or T cells enriched from blood (not recorded which). These receptors all stem from a woman aged 18-29 years who had recovered from COVID-19. Both conserved end residues are part of each CDR3. Each record gives: CDR3 DNA, CDR3 protein, J gene, D gene, V gene, clone size, CDR3 length. A D gene is named only where the DNA matches it firmly. Clone sizes are given selectively: once, few, many, or a class where the clone is expanded.

CDR3 DNA: TGCGCCAGCAGCCCCAGGGGACATAACTATGGCTACACCTTC
CDR3 protein: CASSPRGHNYGYTF
J gene: TRBJ1-2
D gene: NA
V gene: TRBV4-3
clone size: NA
CDR3 length: 14

CDR3 DNA: TGTGCCAGCAGCGTAGCGGGGGGGACCAATGAGCAGTTCTTC
CDR3 protein: CASSVAGGTNEQFF
J gene: TRBJ2-1
D gene: TRBD2
V gene: TRBV9
clone size: NA
CDR3 length: 14

CDR3 DNA: TGTGCCATCAGTGACCGACTAGCGGGAGTTGGTGAGCAGTTCTTC
CDR3 protein: CAISDRLAGVGEQFF
J gene: TRBJ2-1
D gene: TRBD2
V gene: TRBV10-3
clone size: NA
CDR3 length: 15

CDR3 DNA: TGTGCCAGCAACCAGGCGGGGGAAAGGACTGAAGCTTTCTTT
CDR3 protein: CASNQAGERTEAFF
J gene: TRBJ1-1
D gene: NA
V gene: TRBV28
clone size: few
CDR3 length: 14

CDR3 DNA: TGTGCCAGCAGCTTAGACAGCCGCTATGGCTACACCTTC
CDR3 protein: CASSLDSRYGYTF
J gene: TRBJ1-2
D gene: NA
V gene: TRBV7-9
clone size: NA
CDR3 length: 13

CDR3 DNA: TGTGCCAGCAACTCCGGCGCGAGGTCCTACGAGCAGTACTTC
CDR3 protein: CASNSGARSYEQYF
J gene: TRBJ2-7
D gene: NA
V gene: TRBV7-8
clone size: NA
CDR3 length: 14

CDR3 DNA: TGTGCCAGCAGCTATAGCGGGGGGGCCCCAGATACGCAGTATTTT
CDR3 protein: CASSYSGGAPDTQYF
J gene: TRBJ2-3
D gene: TRBD2
V gene: TRBV11-2
clone size: NA
CDR3 length: 15

CDR3 DNA: TGTGCCAGCAGCCGGCGGCGCTCAGAGACCCAGTACTTC
CDR3 protein: CASSRRRSETQYF
J gene: TRBJ2-5
D gene: NA
V gene: TRBV6-2/TRBV6-3
clone size: NA
CDR3 length: 13

CDR3 DNA: TGTGCCAGCAGCGGGCCAGGTGATCGATCTAACTATGGCTACACCTTC
CDR3 protein: CASSGPGDRSNYGYTF
J gene: TRBJ1-2
D gene: NA
V gene: TRBV5-4
clone size: NA
CDR3 length: 16

CDR3 DNA: TGTGCCAGCAGCTTAGTTGGGACAGGGGGCGCAGATACGCAGTATTTT
CDR3 protein: CASSLVGTGGADTQYF
J gene: TRBJ2-3
D gene: TRBD1
V gene: TRBV7-9
clone size: NA
CDR3 length: 16

CDR3 DNA: TGTGCCAGTAGTAGACCGCTAAACAGGGACACCTCTGGAAACACCATATATTTT
CDR3 protein: CASSRPLNRDTSGNTIYF
J gene: TRBJ1-3
D gene: NA
V gene: TRBV19
clone size: NA
CDR3 length: 18

CDR3 DNA: TGCGCCAGCAGTGGAGGAGGTGCGGAGACCCAGTACTTC
CDR3 protein: CASSGGGAETQYF
J gene: TRBJ2-5
D gene: NA
V gene: TRBV5-1
clone size: NA
CDR3 length: 13

CDR3 DNA: TGTGCCAGCAGTCCACTCAATACGCGGACAGGAGGTTCACCCCTCCACTTT
CDR3 protein: CASSPLNTRTGGSPLHF
J gene: TRBJ1-6
D gene: TRBD1
V gene: TRBV6-2/TRBV6-3
clone size: NA
CDR3 length: 17

CDR3 DNA: TGTGCCAGCAGCCAAGATTTGGGGACACCACCGGATGAGCAGTTCTTC
CDR3 protein: CASSQDLGTPPDEQFF
J gene: TRBJ2-1
D gene: NA
V gene: TRBV4-2
clone size: NA
CDR3 length: 16

CDR3 DNA: TGCAGTGCTAGTGGGGGCGCTGGGCAAGAGACCCAGTACTTC
CDR3 protein: CSASGGAGQETQYF
J gene: TRBJ2-5
D gene: NA
V gene: TRBV20-1
clone size: NA
CDR3 length: 14

CDR3 DNA: TGTGCCAGCAGCCCCCGCGGGGCGGGGGGGTGGGAAGAGACCCAGTACTTC
CDR3 protein: CASSPRGAGGWEETQYF
J gene: TRBJ2-5
D gene: TRBD2
V gene: TRBV7-3
clone size: many
CDR3 length: 17

CDR3 DNA: TGTGCCAGCAGCTTAGGTGAGGGATACACTGAAGCTTTCTTT
CDR3 protein: CASSLGEGYTEAFF
J gene: TRBJ1-1
D gene: NA
V gene: TRBV7-2
clone size: NA
CDR3 length: 14

CDR3 DNA: TGTGCCAGCAGTGGACAGGGGAACACTGAAGCTTTCTTT
CDR3 protein: CASSGQGNTEAFF
J gene: TRBJ1-1
D gene: TRBD1
V gene: TRBV7-6
clone size: once
CDR3 length: 13

CDR3 DNA: TGTGCCAGCTCACCAACGGCAGACTCTAGCACAGATACGCAGTATTTT
CDR3 protein: CASSPTADSSTDTQYF
J gene: TRBJ2-3
D gene: NA
V gene: TRBV18
clone size: NA
CDR3 length: 16